The present TCR beta chain was sequenced within a study of vaccination effects on CD4 cells after COVID-19. Study-wide findings and caveats: Common cold coronavirus cross-reactivity was shown by only 1 of 255 vaccine-induced clones in healthy vaccinees.

The CDR3 loop spans 13 amino acids. Per germline, CDR1 SGHRS and CDR2 YFSETQ. The V gene end was trimmed by 0 bases and the J gene end by 10 bases; junction bases not matched to a gene: 5. About this clone itself: Its specificity is not known.

Subsequent to less than 13 days of culture, CD4+ T cells were isolated. Of the BNT162b2 and mRNA-1273 vaccines, participants received two doses of one or the other. In the cultures, half the medium was exchanged for IL-2 medium on days 3 and 7. Repertoires were generated with immunoSEQ multiplex PCR, while TCRdb's copy carries only in-frame clones and drops some. The table includes about 45,000 clones, approximately 77% detected once. The sequence derives from a human donor who received a COVID-19 vaccine. The chain carries TRBV5-1 and TRBJ2-3, with 7 bases lining up with TRBD2. The sequencing here drew on CD4+ T cells from PBMCs cultured without peptide, taken after COVID-19 vaccination. CDR3 amino acids: CASSLVGGSPQYF. The CDR3 nucleotides are TGCGCCAGCAGCTTGGTCGGCGGGAGCCCGCAGTATTTT.